These 27 T cell receptor beta chains came from one sample sequenced in a study of blood T cell repertoires in COVID-19. Assay: immunoSEQ multiplex PCR; the TCRdb copy retains only in-frame clones and omits some. This table holds approximately 200,000 clones, just under 85% found once. Sample: PBMCs or T cells enriched from blood (not recorded which). These receptors were collected from a woman aged 40 to 49 with acute COVID-19.

The chain employs TRBV2 and TRBJ1-5; the D gene is possibly TRBD1 (6 bases). The germline CDR1 and CDR2 sequences are SNHLY and FYNNEI. The CDR3 extends over 15 amino acids. V was clipped by 5 bases and J by 0 bases, with 11 bases between them. DNA of the CDR3: TGTGCCAGCAGTAAGGACAGTTTTAGCAATCAGCCCCAGCATTTT. Its protein is CASSKDSFSNQPQHF.

V usage is TRBV2 and J usage is TRBJ2-3; 7 bases fit TRBD2. The germline V gene encodes CDR1 SNHLY and CDR2 FYNNEI. V shed 6 bases and J 2 bases; nucleotides not matched to a gene: 5. The CDR3 is 14 residues long. The chain's CDR3 is CASRAGLPTDTQYF. CDR3 nucleotide sequence: TGTGCCAGCAGAGCGGGACTCCCCACAGATACGCAGTATTTT.

Here the CDR3 reads CATSDRRTTTDTQYF. DNA for the CDR3: TGTGCCACCAGTGATCGACGGACAACTACAGATACGCAGTATTTT. V is TRBV24-1 and J is TRBJ2-3; weak D call: TRBD1 (5 bases). CDR3 length: 15 amino acids. Per the germline V gene, CDR1 is KGHDR and CDR2 is SFDVKD. The V end was cut by 3 bases, the J end by 3 bases, with 12 bases between.

This clone was seen just once. The chain has TRBV7-9 and TRBJ2-4, with a possible D match to TRBD1 (5 bases). V gave up 5 bases and J gave up 1 base, with 15 bases separating them. The CDR3 covers 16 residues. Germline V gene sequence: CDR1 SEHNR, CDR2 FQNEAQ (reference sequence). CDR3 region: CASSPIARVAKNIQYF. The CDR3 DNA reads TGTGCCAGCAGCCCAATCGCCAGGGTTGCCAAAAACATTCAGTACTTC.

The chain carries TRBV6-6 and TRBJ1-5; 9 bases map to TRBD1. Germline V gene lookup returns CDR1 MNHNY and CDR2 SVGAGI (reference sequence). V shed 6 bases and J 5 bases; nucleotides not matched to a gene: 8. The CDR3 is 15 residues long. The CDR3: CASSYLDRGDQPQHF. The CDR3 nucleotides are TGTGCCAGCAGCTACCTCGACAGGGGGGATCAGCCCCAGCATTTT.

The chain employs TRBV13 and TRBJ2-7; weak D call: TRBD2 (5 bases). This CDR3 region has 11 residues. From germline, CDR1 is PRHDT and CDR2 FYEKMQ (reference sequence). V lost 4 bases and J lost 5, with 6 bases in between. The CDR3, as DNA: TGTGCCAGCAGCTCGAGGGACGAGCAGTACTTC. Translating it yields CASSSRDEQYF. The whole variable domain, filled in from reference TRBV13 and TRBJ2-7, reads AAGVIQSPRHLIKEKRETATLKCYPIPRHDTVYWYQQGPGQDPQFLISFYEKMQSDKGSIPDRFSAQQFSDYHSELNMSSLELGDSALYFCASSSRDEQYFGPGTRLTVT.

In DNA, the CDR3 is TGTGCCAGTAGTACGTTGAACACTGAAGCTTTCTTT. Protein sequence: CASSTLNTEAFF. The V and J genes are TRBV19 and TRBJ1-1, with no clear D. The CDR3 loop spans 12 amino acids. V was clipped by 4 bases and J by 0 bases, with 3 bases between them. The germline V gene encodes CDR1 LNHDA and CDR2 SQIVND (reference sequence).

The rearrangement uses TRBV13 and TRBJ1-5; D is ambiguous. Germline CDR1 and CDR2: PRHDT and FYEKMQ (reference sequence). With 2 bases removed from V and 4 bases from J, the gap between germline ends came to 6 bases. There are 13 residues in the CDR3. CDR3 coding DNA: TGTGCCAGCAGCTTATACAGTAATCAGCCCCAGCATTTT. Translating gives CASSLYSNQPQHF.

V is TRBV5-1 and J is TRBJ1-2, with 7 bases matching TRBD1. V dropped 3 bases and J dropped 0; count of bases not matched to a gene: 5. This CDR3 comprises 15 residues. Per the germline V gene, CDR1 is SGHRS and CDR2 is YFSETQ. This CDR3 is CASSSQGRTNYGYTF. CDR3 bases: TGCGCCAGCAGCTCACAGGGGAGGACTAACTATGGCTACACCTTC.

J is TRBJ1-1 and V is TRBV9; D not resolved. The germline V and J ends were trimmed by 0 bases and 1 base, with 4 bases remaining between them. This CDR3 region has 13 residues. Germline CDR1 and CDR2: SGDLS and YYNGEE. In nucleotides, the CDR3 is TGTGCCAGCAGCGTAGAGAGGAACACTGAAGCTTTCTTT. Amino acid sequence: CASSVERNTEAFF.

This chain uses TRBV3-1 (or the pseudogene TRBV3-2) with TRBJ2-3, with 10 positions matching TRBD2. Per germline, CDR1 LGHDT and CDR2 YNNKEL (reference sequence). V lost 2 bases to trimming and J lost 6 bases; unmatched junction nucleotides: 8. The CDR3 loop spans 16 amino acids. The CDR3 DNA reads as TGTGCCAGCAGCCAACTTACTAGCGGGATACCCGATACGCAGTATTTT. Amino acids: CASSQLTSGIPDTQYF.

The V call is TRBV27, the J call TRBJ1-6; possibly TRBD1 for D (6 bases). This CDR3 has 18 residues. Germline-derived CDR1 and CDR2 are MNHEY and SMNVEV (reference sequence). V was clipped by 5 bases and J by 10 bases, with 27 bases between them. Here the CDR3 reads CASSGTGRGGRGGSPLHF. CDR3 in DNA: TGTGCCAGCAGTGGTACGGGGCGGGGCGGGAGGGGGGGATCACCCCTCCACTTT.

J is TRBJ2-1 and V is TRBV5-8, with D perhaps TRBD2 (6 bases). This CDR3 comprises 15 residues. Between the trimmed V and J ends, which lost 7 bases and 6 bases, there was a span of 20 bases. Looked up from germline, CDR1 is SGHTS and CDR2 is YDEGEE. The CDR3 nucleotides read TGTGCCAGCTACGGGAGAGGCGGTGGGACCAATGAGCAGTTCTTC. It specifies CASYGRGGGTNEQFF. The full variable domain, in which reference TRBV5-8 and TRBJ2-1 provide the parts outside the CDR3, is EAGVTQSPTHLIKTRGQQATLRCSPISGHTSVYWYQQALGLGLQFLLWYDEGEERNRGNFPPRFSGRQFPNYSSELNVNALELEDSALYLCASYGRGGGTNEQFFGPGTRLTVL.

J is TRBJ1-6 and V is TRBV7-2; TRBD1 matches at 7 bases. This CDR3 spans 15 amino acids. The trim removed 2 bases at V and 6 bases at J, leaving 4 bases unmatched. Germline V lookup: CDR1 SGHTA, CDR2 FQGNSA. CDR3 residues: CASSLSTGVNSPLHF. DNA for the CDR3: TGTGCCAGCAGCTTAAGTACAGGGGTTAATTCACCCCTCCACTTT.

This chain links TRBV11-3 with TRBJ2-1; unclear D gene. CDR1 and CDR2 from the germline V gene are SGHNT and YENEEA. Trimming left V 0 bases short and J 9 bases short, with 6 bases between. The CDR3 totals 12 residues. Here the CDR3 DNA reads TGTGCCAGCAGCTTAGAGCACGGTGAGCAGTTCTTC. Residues: CASSLEHGEQFF.

The chain carries TRBV11-2 and TRBJ1-1; D possibly corresponds to TRBD1 (5 bases). CDR1 and CDR2 (germline): SGHAT, FQNNGV. Trimming took 5 bases from V and 2 from J, leaving 12 bases between them. The CDR3 runs 14 residues. The CDR3, as DNA: TGTGCCAGCAGCCAACGGGGGTTAAACACTGAAGCTTTCTTT. It translates to CASSQRGLNTEAFF.

The chain has TRBV19 and TRBJ1-1; D is perhaps TRBD1 (5 bases). Germline assignment: CDR1 LNHDA and CDR2 SQIVND (reference sequence). The CDR3 is 14 residues long. V shed 8 bases and J shed 0 bases, with 13 bases lying between them. Here the CDR3 reads CASSGRGMNTEAFF. The CDR3 nucleotides are TGTGCCAGTTCCGGGCGGGGGATGAACACTGAAGCTTTCTTT.

In this sample, this clone turned up many times. The chain links TRBV14 to TRBJ1-2; 7 bases match TRBD1. The CDR3 extends over 14 amino acids. With 4 bases clipped from V and 4 bases from J, the junction kept 6 bases outside the gene matches. Germline V gene sequence: CDR1 SGHDN, CDR2 FVKESK. The CDR3 protein is CASSLGQAFYGYTF. CDR3 bases: TGTGCCAGCAGCCTCGGACAGGCCTTCTATGGCTACACCTTC.

The chain recombines TRBV7-6 with TRBJ2-7; 8 nucleotides line up with TRBD1. This CDR3 contains 18 residues. V was pared by 5 bases and J by 7 bases, with 22 bases of the junction left unmatched. Germline V gene sequence: CDR1 SGHVS, CDR2 FNYEAQ. The CDR3 coding sequence is TGTGCCAGCAGCATCACCCCACTTGTAGGACAGGGATCTTTAGAGCAGTACTTC. This translates into CASSITPLVGQGSLEQYF.

The gene calls are TRBV5-4 and TRBJ1-4, with 8 bases that match TRBD1. The germline CDR1 and CDR2 sequences are SGHNT and YYREEE (reference sequence). V shed 4 bases and J 6 bases; nucleotides not matched to a gene: 11. CDR3 length: 16 amino acids. The CDR3: CASSLKTGDGDEKLFF. The CDR3 DNA reads as TGTGCCAGCAGCCTGAAGACAGGGGACGGGGATGAAAAACTGTTTTTT.

This chain's CDR3 is CATSDFRDGYTF. The CDR3 DNA is TGTGCCACCAGTGATTTTCGTGATGGCTACACCTTC. The V gene is TRBV24-1, the J gene TRBJ1-2; D is unclear. Germline V CDR1 and CDR2: KGHDR, SFDVKD. CDR3 size: 12 residues. V was clipped by 1 base and J by 6 bases, with 5 bases between them.

The chain uses TRBV7-9 and TRBJ1-1; D uncertain. Germline values: CDR1 SEHNR, CDR2 FQNEAQ (reference sequence). The length of the CDR3 is 12 residues. The V and J ends lost 0 bases and 7 bases respectively, with 6 bases between them. CDR3 region: CASSLAGGEAFF. The CDR3 region has the DNA TGTGCCAGCAGCTTAGCCGGAGGTGAAGCTTTCTTT.

The V call is TRBV10-1, the J call TRBJ1-1; D might be TRBD1 (5 bases). The V and J ends lost 2 bases and 1 base respectively, with 5 bases between them. Germline loops: CDR1 WNHNN, CDR2 SYGVQD (reference sequence). This CDR3 spans 13 amino acids. CDR3: CASSEQGNTEAFF. In DNA form, the CDR3 reads TGCGCCAGCAGTGAGCAGGGGAACACTGAAGCTTTCTTT.

The chain links TRBV29-1 to TRBJ2-6; D uncertain. V shed 7 bases and J shed 0 bases, with 7 bases lying between them. CDR1 and CDR2 from the germline V gene are SQVTM and ANQGSEA. There are 13 residues in the CDR3. In DNA, the CDR3 is TGCAGCGCCATACTCTCTGGGGCCAACGTCCTGACTTTC. It specifies CSAILSGANVLTF.

This chain connects TRBV6-5 to TRBJ2-3, with D possibly TRBD2 on 5 matching bases. V lost 2 bases to trimming and J lost 0 bases, with 12 bases between them. Germline CDR1 MNHEY, CDR2 SVGAGI. The CDR3 runs to 16 residues. This chain's CDR3 is CASSYGLATSTDTQYF. DNA for the CDR3: TGTGCCAGCAGTTACGGGTTAGCGACTAGCACAGATACGCAGTATTTT.

The rearrangement links TRBV3-1 (or the pseudogene TRBV3-2) to TRBJ1-1, with a weak D call TRBD1 (5 bases). There are 14 residues in the CDR3. V was pared by 4 bases and J by 6 bases, with 15 bases between. Germline V gene sequence: CDR1 LGHDT, CDR2 YNNKEL (reference sequence). In DNA, the CDR3 is TGTGCCAGCAGCCCCCAACAGGATCGGTCTGAAGCTTTCTTT. This encodes CASSPQQDRSEAFF.

The chain combines TRBV11-2 with TRBJ1-1; a weak D match, TRBD1 (6 bases). Germline CDR1 SGHAT, CDR2 FQNNGV. The CDR3 has 13 amino acids. Trimming shortened V by 5 bases and J by 1 base, and 8 bases separated the two germline ends. The CDR3 sequence: CASSKDRNTEAFF. The DNA of the CDR3 is TGTGCCAGCAGCAAGGACAGGAACACTGAAGCTTTCTTT.